This T cell receptor beta chain was retrieved from a study of shared clonotypes between healthy human individuals. Study-level points and caveats: Across a handful of donors, naive CD4 shared roughly 5.2%, naive CD8 around 3.8%, memory CD4 roughly 2.5%, memory CD8 0.4%. It was anticipated that sequencing depth would influence how many clonotypes donors shared.

The CDR3 spans 14 residues. V dropped 2 bases and J dropped 2; count of bases not matched to a gene: 1. CDR1 MDHEN and CDR2 SYDVKM come from the germline V gene. This clone was picked up one time. The antigen remains undetermined. The same CDR3 is also encoded by other DNA sequences in this sample. Template for every sorted-subset replicate PCR totaled around 200 ng DNA, roughly 30,000 T cell genomes. Repertoires were generated with immunoSEQ multiplex PCR, while TCRdb's copy carries only in-frame clones and drops some. Among fewer than 700,000 clones listed, roughly 96% were seen once. Naive CD8 isolation took CD45RO-negative cells positively selected for CCR7 and excluded terminally differentiated effector memory CD45RA+ cells. Donors comprised only Caucasian adults living in Nashville, Tennessee.

The rearrangement links TRBV28 to TRBJ1-1; TRBD1 matches 8 bases. The TCR was taken from a woman in her thirties in good health. Sequencing used naive CD8+ T cells sorted from blood. CDR3 nucleotide sequence: TGTGCCAGCAGTTTAGGACAGGGAAACACTGAAGCTTTCTTT. This sequence encodes CASSLGQGNTEAFF.